This T cell receptor (beta chain) is from a study of CD8 T cells in ankylosing spondylitis. Study outcomes and limitations: Disease-associated clones were reportedly significantly overrepresented in matched ankylosing spondylitis synovial fluid. Some motif variants had been reported before (in reactive arthritis synovial fluid and blood). What seemed typical of ankylosing spondylitis blood was a TCR beta motif built from about 8 highly homologous variants.

There are 12 residues in the CDR3. Trimming left V 5 bases short and J 4 bases short, with 9 bases between. Germline V lookup: CDR1 LNHDA, CDR2 SQIVND (reference sequence). Quantitative 5'-RACE with molecular barcodes generated TCR beta libraries. TCRdb fed the 5' RACE reads into MiXCR, producing one record per CDR3 protein. In the table there are about 240,000 distinct CDR3 sequences, around 9.2% of which are singletons. This clonotype appeared many times. Its antigen is unknown. The sequenced material came from blood, either unsorted or a sorted T cell fraction (not recorded which). This TCR came from a male donor with ankylosing spondylitis or in good health (not recorded which). The rearrangement joins TRBV19 to TRBJ2-7; D call uncertain. This chain's CDR3 is CASSATYYEQYF. CDR3 DNA sequence: TGTGCCAGTAGTGCCACGTATTACGAGCAGTACTTC.